This TCR beta chain was retrieved from a study of cytomegalovirus exposure and HLA in healthy donors. CDR1 is MNHEY, CDR2 SVGAGI, per germline. V lost 6 bases to trimming and J lost 5 bases; unmatched junction nucleotides: 4. This CDR3 region has 14 residues. The PCR contained 60 Vbeta and 13 Jbeta primers. TCRdb keeps only in-frame clones here, not all; method: immunoSEQ multiplex PCR. The sample gives some 110,000 clones, roughly 68% of which show up once; 8.7% is in the top ten. Input material: PBMCs. The V and J genes are TRBV6-5 and TRBJ2-5; 12 nucleotides align to TRBD2. The TCR sequence derives from a man aged 30 to 45 in good health and CMV-seropositive. This chain's CDR3 is CASSPGTSGETQYF. The CDR3 nucleotides are TGTGCCAGCAGCCCCGGGACTAGCGGGGAGACCCAGTACTTC.